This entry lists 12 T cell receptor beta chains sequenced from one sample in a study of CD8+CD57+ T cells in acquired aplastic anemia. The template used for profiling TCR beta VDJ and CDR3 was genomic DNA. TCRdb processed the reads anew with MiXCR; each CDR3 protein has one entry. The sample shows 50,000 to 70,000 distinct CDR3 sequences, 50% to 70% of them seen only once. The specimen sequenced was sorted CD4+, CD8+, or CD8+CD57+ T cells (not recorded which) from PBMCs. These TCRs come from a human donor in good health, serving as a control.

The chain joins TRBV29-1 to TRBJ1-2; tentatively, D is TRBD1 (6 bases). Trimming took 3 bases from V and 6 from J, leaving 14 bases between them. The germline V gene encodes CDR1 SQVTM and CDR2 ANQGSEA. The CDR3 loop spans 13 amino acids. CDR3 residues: CSVEISGGDGYTF. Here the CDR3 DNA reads TGCAGCGTTGAGATATCCGGGGGCGATGGCTACACCTTC.

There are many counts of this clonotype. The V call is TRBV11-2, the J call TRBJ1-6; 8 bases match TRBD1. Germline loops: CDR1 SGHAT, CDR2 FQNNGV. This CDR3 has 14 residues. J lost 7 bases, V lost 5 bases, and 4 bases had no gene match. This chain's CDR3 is CASSLGQANSPLHF. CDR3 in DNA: TGTGCCAGCAGCCTGGGACAGGCAAATTCACCCCTCCACTTT.

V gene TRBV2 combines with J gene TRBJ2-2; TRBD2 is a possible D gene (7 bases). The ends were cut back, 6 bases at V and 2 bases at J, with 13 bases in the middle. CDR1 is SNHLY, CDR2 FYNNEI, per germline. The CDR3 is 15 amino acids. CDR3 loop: CASRRGGGNTGELFF. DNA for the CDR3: TGTGCCAGCAGGAGGGGGGGGGGAAACACCGGGGAGCTGTTTTTT.

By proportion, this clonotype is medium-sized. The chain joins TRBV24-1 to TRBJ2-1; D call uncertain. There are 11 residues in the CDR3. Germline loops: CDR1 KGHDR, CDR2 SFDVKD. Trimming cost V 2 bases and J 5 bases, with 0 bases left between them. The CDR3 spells CATSDYNEQFF. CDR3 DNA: TGTGCCACCAGTGATTACAATGAGCAGTTCTTC.

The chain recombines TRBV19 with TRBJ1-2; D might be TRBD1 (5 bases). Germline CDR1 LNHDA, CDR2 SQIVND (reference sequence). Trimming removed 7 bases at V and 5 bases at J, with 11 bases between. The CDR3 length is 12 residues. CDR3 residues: CASTMGGYGYTF. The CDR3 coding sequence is TGTGCCAGTACCATGGGGGGGTATGGCTACACCTTC. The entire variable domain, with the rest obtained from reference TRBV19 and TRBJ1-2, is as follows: DGGITQSPKYLFRKEGQNVTLSCEQNLNHDAMYWYRQDPGQGLRLIYYSQIVNDFQKGDIAEGYSVSREKKESFPLTVTSAQKNPTAFYLCASTMGGYGYTFGSGTRLTVV.

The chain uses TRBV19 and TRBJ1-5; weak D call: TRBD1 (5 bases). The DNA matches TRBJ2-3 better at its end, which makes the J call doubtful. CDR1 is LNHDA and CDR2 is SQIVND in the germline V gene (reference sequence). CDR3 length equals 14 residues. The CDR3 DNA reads TGTGCCAGCAACAAGGAAGCCCAGGGTCAGCCCCAGTATTTT. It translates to CASNKEAQGQPQYF.

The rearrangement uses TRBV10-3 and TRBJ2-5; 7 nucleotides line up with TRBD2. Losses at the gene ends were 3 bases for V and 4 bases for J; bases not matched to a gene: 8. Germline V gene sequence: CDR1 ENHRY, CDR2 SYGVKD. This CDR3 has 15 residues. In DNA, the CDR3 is TGTGCCATCAGTGAAAGCGGGGAGTCCCGAGAGACCCAGTACTTC. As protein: CAISESGESRETQYF.

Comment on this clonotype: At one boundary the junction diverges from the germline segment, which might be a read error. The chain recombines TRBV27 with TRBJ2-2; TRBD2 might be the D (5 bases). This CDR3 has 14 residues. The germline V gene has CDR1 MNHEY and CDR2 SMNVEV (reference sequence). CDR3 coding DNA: TGTGCCAGCAGTTTATCACAATCCGTTGGGGAGCTGGTTTTT. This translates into CASSLSQSVGELVF.

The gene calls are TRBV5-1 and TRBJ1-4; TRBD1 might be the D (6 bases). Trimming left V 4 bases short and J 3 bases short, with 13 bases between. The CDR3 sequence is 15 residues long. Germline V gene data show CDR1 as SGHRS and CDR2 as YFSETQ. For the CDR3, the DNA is TGCGCCAGCAGCAACTCCAGGGGCTCTAATGAAAAACTGTTTTTT. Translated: CASSNSRGSNEKLFF.

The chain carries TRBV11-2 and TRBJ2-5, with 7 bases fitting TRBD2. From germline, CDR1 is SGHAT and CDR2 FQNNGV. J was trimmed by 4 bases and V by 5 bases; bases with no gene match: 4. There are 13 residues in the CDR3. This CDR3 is CASSLQRGETQYF. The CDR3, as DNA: TGTGCCAGCAGCCTTCAGCGGGGAGAGACCCAGTACTTC.

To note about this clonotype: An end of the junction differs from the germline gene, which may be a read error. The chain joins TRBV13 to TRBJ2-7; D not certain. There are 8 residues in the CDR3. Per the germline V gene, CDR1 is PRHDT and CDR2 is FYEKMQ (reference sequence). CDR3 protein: CASSLMDF. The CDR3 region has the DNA TGTGCCAGCAGCTTAATGGACTTC.

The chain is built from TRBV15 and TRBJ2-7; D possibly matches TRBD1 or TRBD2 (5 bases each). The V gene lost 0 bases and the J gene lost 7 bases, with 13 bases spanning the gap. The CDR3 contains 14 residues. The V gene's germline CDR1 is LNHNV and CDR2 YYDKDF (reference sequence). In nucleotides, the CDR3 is TGTGCCACCAGCAGAGATCCAGGGAGAGGAGAGCAGTACTTC. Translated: CATSRDPGRGEQYF.